Below are 30 T cell receptor beta chains sequenced from a single sample in a study of T cell repertoires in cytomegalovirus infection. TCRdb analysed the reads with MiXCR anew, one entry per CDR3 protein. The sample records approximately 110,000 distinct CDR3 sequences, 30% to 40% being singletons. No antigen has been assigned to these receptors. Sequencing used CD8+ T cells from cultured PBMCs, obtained from culture after CMV antigen stimulation. These receptors were taken from a human donor in good health (CMV status not recorded). Some clones in this sample may be carry-over from other donors' samples.

Only a few counts were recorded for this clonotype. The V call is TRBV12-3 or TRBV12-4, the J call TRBJ2-3, with D possibly matching TRBD2 (5 bases). This CDR3 has 16 amino acids. The V gene lost 3 bases and the J gene lost 6 bases, with 19 bases spanning the gap. This chain's CDR3 is CASSFGPVGVRDTQYF. The CDR3 nucleotides read TGTGCCAGCAGTTTTGGCCCCGTCGGGGTTAGGGATACGCAGTATTTT.

The rearrangement joins TRBV14 to TRBJ1-3; D gene unclear. Deletions cut 1 base from V and 2 bases from J, with 9 bases between. The CDR3 contains 15 residues. Per the germline V gene, CDR1 is SGHDN and CDR2 is FVKESK. CDR3 residues: CASSQVGGAGNTIYF. The CDR3 nucleotides read TGTGCCAGCAGCCAAGTAGGAGGAGCTGGAAACACCATATATTTT.

This clonotype was observed a handful of times. CDR3 sequence reads: CASSLWGGELGEQYF. The CDR3 coding sequence is TGTGCCAGCAGCTTATGGGGCGGCGAACTGGGGGAGCAGTACTTC. The chain couples TRBV7-8 to TRBJ2-7, with D perhaps TRBD1 (5 bases). This CDR3 has 15 residues. The germline gives CDR1 SGHVS, CDR2 FQNEAQ. The germline V and J ends were trimmed by 2 bases and 7 bases, with 18 bases remaining between them.

This clonotype was seen many times. V is TRBV19 and J is TRBJ1-1; the D is unclear. Germline V gene lookup returns CDR1 LNHDA and CDR2 SQIVND (reference sequence). The CDR3 has 13 amino acids. V lost 2 bases to trimming and J lost 6 bases, with 10 bases between them. CDR3 in amino acids: CASSILKGSEAFF. In nucleotides, the CDR3 is TGTGCCAGTAGTATATTGAAGGGATCTGAAGCTTTCTTT.

The chain has TRBV27 and TRBJ2-7; tentative D call: TRBD1 (5 bases). Germline CDR1 MNHEY, CDR2 SMNVEV (reference sequence). CDR3 length: 14 residues. V was trimmed by 5 bases and J by 3 bases, leaving 14 bases between them. CDR3 sequence reads: CASSAGPQGYEQYF. The CDR3 coding sequence is TGTGCCAGCAGTGCCGGGCCTCAGGGCTACGAGCAGTACTTC.

The gene calls are TRBV12-3 or TRBV12-4 and TRBJ1-2; D ambiguous. CDR3 length equals 14 residues. Trimming stripped 2 bases from V and 4 bases from J, with 11 bases between. The CDR3 sequence: CASSLRRGVYGYTF. The DNA for the CDR3 is TGTGCCAGCAGTTTAAGGCGCGGGGTCTATGGCTACACCTTC.

This clonotype was found many times. This chain uses TRBV24-1 with TRBJ2-1, with TRBD2 matching over 9 bases. The CDR3 covers 14 residues. From germline, CDR1 is KGHDR and CDR2 SFDVKD. Trimming at V came to 5 bases and at J to 5 bases, leaving 3 bases not matched to a gene. CDR3 bases: TGTGCCACCAGTGGCCGACTAGCGGACAATGAGCAGTTCTTC. It is translated as CATSGRLADNEQFF.

The chain uses TRBV2 and TRBJ2-3, with D maybe TRBD1 (5 bases). CDR1 and CDR2 from the germline V gene are SNHLY and FYNNEI. The V and J ends lost 8 bases and 2 bases respectively, with 14 bases between them. The CDR3 is 14 amino acids. The CDR3 DNA is TGTGCCAGCCAGCTGTGGGGCAACACAGATACGCAGTATTTT. This translates into CASQLWGNTDTQYF.

The chain carries TRBV7-6 and TRBJ2-7; D may be TRBD1 (6 bases). The CDR3 is made up of 15 amino acids. The V end was cut by 1 base, the J end by 3 bases, with 13 bases between. Germline loops: CDR1 SGHVS, CDR2 FNYEAQ. In nucleotides, the CDR3 is TGTGCCAGCAGCTTAGAGCCAGGGGAGAGCTACGAGCAGTACTTC. Its protein product is CASSLEPGESYEQYF.

This clonotype was seen a few times. This rearrangement joins TRBV7-6 to TRBJ2-1; D unclear. Trimming left V 6 bases short and J 3 bases short, with 15 bases between. Germline V gives CDR1 SGHVS, CDR2 FNYEAQ. The CDR3 covers 15 residues. CDR3 nucleotides: TGTGCCAGCAGGCCGGCTGGCGGTGACTACAATGAGCAGTTCTTC. It is translated as CASRPAGGDYNEQFF.

This clonotype was found once. This rearrangement joins TRBV19 to TRBJ2-7; weak D call: TRBD1 (6 bases). V lost 3 bases and J lost 6, with 12 bases in between. The germline gives CDR1 LNHDA, CDR2 SQIVND (reference sequence). The CDR3 length is 13 residues. The DNA of the CDR3 is TGTGCCAGTAGTATCTCGTCAGGGGCCGAGCAGTACTTC. Residues: CASSISSGAEQYF. The full variable domain, in which reference TRBV19 and TRBJ2-7 provide the parts outside the CDR3, is DGGITQSPKYLFRKEGQNVTLSCEQNLNHDAMYWYRQDPGQGLRLIYYSQIVNDFQKGDIAEGYSVSREKKESFPLTVTSAQKNPTAFYLCASSISSGAEQYFGPGTRLTVT.

This clonotype was seen ten or more times. The CDR3 reads CASSLAGHFTFF. The CDR3 region has the DNA TGTGCCAGCAGTTTGGCGGGACACTTCACTTTCTTT. The J gene is TRBJ1-1, the V gene TRBV12-3 or TRBV12-4; tentatively, D is TRBD1 (6 bases). The CDR3 is 12 residues long. The ends were cut back, 3 bases at V and 12 bases at J, with 14 bases in the middle.

This clonotype was detected a few times. This chain links TRBV4-1 with TRBJ2-7, with 7 bases aligning to TRBD1. Germline assignment: CDR1 MGHRA and CDR2 YSYEKL. V was clipped by 3 bases and J by 3 bases; unmatched bases: 5. CDR3 size: 14 residues. The CDR3 region is CASSHRDRDYEQYF. The CDR3, as DNA: TGCGCCAGCAGCCACCGGGACAGAGACTACGAGCAGTACTTC.

This chain links TRBV9 with TRBJ2-7; 7 bases align to TRBD1. This CDR3 is built from 17 residues. From germline, CDR1 is SGDLS and CDR2 YYNGEE. Unmatched junction bases numbered 9, after V lost 0 bases and J lost 0 bases. The CDR3 sequence is CASSVEDRPPISYEQYF. The DNA of the CDR3 is TGTGCCAGCAGCGTAGAGGACAGGCCCCCTATCTCCTACGAGCAGTACTTC. Full variable domain (outside the CDR3, taken from reference TRBV9 and TRBJ2-7): DSGVTQTPKHLITATGQRVTLRCSPRSGDLSVYWYQQSLDQGLQFLIQYYNGEERAKGNILERFSAQQFPDLHSELNLSSLELGDSALYFCASSVEDRPPISYEQYFGPGTRLTVT.

This clonotype was detected only a few times. The chain uses TRBV10-3 and TRBJ2-5, with D hard to call. The CDR3 covers 14 residues. Trimming shortened V by 2 bases and J by 0 bases, and 7 bases separated the two germline ends. The V gene's germline CDR1 is ENHRY and CDR2 SYGVKD. CDR3 amino acids: CAISERANQETQYF. DNA of the CDR3: TGTGCCATCAGTGAGCGGGCAAACCAAGAGACCCAGTACTTC.

This rearrangement joins TRBV7-8 to TRBJ1-5, with 7 bases fitting TRBD1. Germline loops: CDR1 SGHVS, CDR2 FQNEAQ. The CDR3 runs 16 residues. Trimming removed 5 bases from V and 5 bases from J; junction bases left unmatched: 12. CDR3 sequence (DNA): TGTGCCAGCAGCCCTCGGGACAGTCTTTCGTATCAGCCCCAGCATTTT. Residues: CASSPRDSLSYQPQHF. The entire variable domain, with the rest obtained from reference TRBV7-8 and TRBJ1-5, is as follows: GAGVSQSPRYKVAKRGQDVALRCDPISGHVSLFWYQQALGQGPEFLTYFQNEAQLDKSGLPSDRFFAERPEGSVSTLKIQRTQQEDSAVYLCASSPRDSLSYQPQHFGDGTRLSIL.

This clonotype was seen only a few times. The chain employs TRBV24-1 and TRBJ2-3; tentatively, D is TRBD1 or TRBD2 (5 bases each). Germline V CDR1 and CDR2: KGHDR, SFDVKD. This CDR3 contains 17 residues. Trimming removed 4 bases at V and 1 base at J, with 17 bases between. This chain's CDR3 is CATSDPTRDPGTDTQYF. The CDR3 DNA is TGTGCCACCAGTGACCCTACCCGGGACCCGGGCACAGATACGCAGTATTTT.

This sequence joins TRBV6-2 or TRBV6-3 and TRBJ1-6; possibly TRBD1 for D (6 bases). Trimming shortened V by 6 bases and J by 10 bases, and 16 bases separated the two germline ends. Germline loops: CDR1 MNHEY, CDR2 SVGEGT. The CDR3 consists of 14 residues. The CDR3 DNA sequence: TGTGCCAGCAGCTACGCCACAGGGCACTCACCCCTCCACTTT. Its protein is CASSYATGHSPLHF.

This clonotype has more than one count but fewer than ten. This sequence joins TRBV7-9 and TRBJ2-7; a possible D gene is TRBD1 (5 bases). This CDR3 is 15 amino acids long. The germline CDR1 and CDR2 sequences are SEHNR and FQNEAQ (reference sequence). V was trimmed by 0 bases and J by 0 bases, leaving 9 bases between them. The CDR3 sequence: CASSLAGRGSYEQYF. For the CDR3, the DNA is TGTGCCAGCAGCTTAGCGGGTAGGGGCTCCTACGAGCAGTACTTC.

This chain links TRBV11-2 with TRBJ1-2, with 7 positions matching TRBD1. Trimming removed 5 bases from V and 4 bases from J; junction bases left unmatched: 4. CDR1 is SGHAT and CDR2 is FQNNGV in the germline V gene. There are 13 residues in the CDR3. The CDR3 sequence is CASSAPGGYGYTF. The CDR3 nucleotides read TGTGCCAGCAGCGCCCCAGGGGGCTATGGCTACACCTTC. The complete variable domain, with remaining parts taken from reference TRBV11-2 and TRBJ1-2, reads EAGVAQSPRYKIIEKRQSVAFWCNPISGHATLYWYQQILGQGPKLLIQFQNNGVVDDSQLPKDRFSAERLKGVDSTLKIQPAKLEDSAVYLCASSAPGGYGYTFGSGTRLTVV.

This clonotype was observed many times. The chain uses TRBV12-3 or TRBV12-4 and TRBJ1-2, with D uncertain. The CDR3 is 13 amino acids. Trimming stripped 5 bases from V and 2 bases from J, with 9 bases between. The CDR3 loop is CASSSSENYGYTF. As DNA, the CDR3 is TGTGCCAGCAGTAGCTCGGAGAACTATGGCTACACCTTC.

The rearrangement joins TRBV18 to TRBJ2-3; D gene uncertain. Germline V gene lookup returns CDR1 KGHSH and CDR2 LQKENI. Trimming took 3 bases from V and 3 from J, leaving 10 bases between them. This CDR3 spans 14 amino acids. CDR3 sequence reads: CASSPPTYTDTQYF. The CDR3 DNA reads TGTGCCAGCTCACCCCCGACGTATACAGATACGCAGTATTTT.

The genes are TRBV11-2 and TRBJ2-7; 7 bases fit TRBD1. CDR1 and CDR2 (germline): SGHAT, FQNNGV. The CDR3 covers 16 residues. V lost 1 base to trimming and J lost 0 bases; unmatched junction nucleotides: 6. The CDR3 protein is CASSLGWDSPSYEQYF. The CDR3, as DNA: TGTGCCAGCAGCTTAGGTTGGGACAGTCCCTCCTACGAGCAGTACTTC.

This clonotype was counted ten times or more. V is TRBV19 and J is TRBJ1-5, with D possibly matching TRBD1 (5 bases). CDR3 length equals 16 residues. Germline V gene data show CDR1 as LNHDA and CDR2 as SQIVND (reference sequence). Trimming left V 6 bases short and J 5 bases short, with 20 bases between. The CDR3 reads CASRVGVGARDQPQHF. The CDR3 bases are TGTGCCAGTAGGGTCGGTGTTGGGGCCAGGGATCAGCCCCAGCATTTT.

This clonotype was seen only a few times. The V and J genes are TRBV6-2 or TRBV6-3 and TRBJ2-1; 12 nucleotides align to TRBD1. CDR3 length equals 15 residues. V lost 6 bases and J lost 8; bases outside the gene matches: 8. Germline CDR1 and CDR2: MNHEY and SVGEGT. In nucleotides, the CDR3 is TGTGCCAGCAGGCCCGGGACAGGGGGCCTGGATGAGCAGTTCTTC. Protein: CASRPGTGGLDEQFF.

This clonotype has ten or more counts. The chain recombines TRBV12-3 or TRBV12-4 with TRBJ1-5; 9 nucleotides align to TRBD1. V trimming: 5 bases; J trimming: 3 bases; junction bases outside the gene matches: 8. CDR3 length: 16 amino acids. The CDR3 sequence: CASSPSGTGINQPQHF. The CDR3 DNA is TGTGCCAGCAGTCCTTCCGGGACAGGGATCAATCAGCCCCAGCATTTT.

The V and J genes are TRBV4-2 and TRBJ2-7; 14 bases map to TRBD2. Germline trimming cut 3 bases from V and 2 bases from J; bases unmatched to any gene: 6. The CDR3 has 17 amino acids. CDR1 LGHNA and CDR2 YNFKEQ come from the germline V gene. In DNA form, the CDR3 reads TGTGCCAGCAGCCAGGGACTAGCGGGGGAACGACCCTACGAGCAGTACTTC. Amino acid sequence: CASSQGLAGERPYEQYF.

The chain couples TRBV7-3 to TRBJ2-3; D possibly corresponds to TRBD1 (6 bases). The CDR3 spans 15 residues. V lost 6 bases to trimming and J lost 2 bases, with 15 bases between them. Looked up from germline, CDR1 is SGHTA and CDR2 is FQGTGA. The CDR3, as DNA: TGTGCCAGCAGTACCCAGGGGATACCCACAGATACGCAGTATTTT. It codes for CASSTQGIPTDTQYF.

The J gene is TRBJ2-3, the V gene TRBV28, with D maybe TRBD2 (7 bases). V was pared by 3 bases and J by 2 bases, with 12 bases between. CDR3 length: 15 residues. From germline, CDR1 is MDHEN and CDR2 SYDVKM. The CDR3 spells CASSFVAGATDTQYF. CDR3 bases: TGTGCCAGCAGTTTTGTGGCGGGGGCCACAGATACGCAGTATTTT.

V usage is TRBV6-6 and J usage is TRBJ1-1; D remains ambiguous. Germline lookup yields CDR1 MNHNY and CDR2 SVGAGI (reference sequence). With 6 bases removed from V and 5 bases from J, the gap between germline ends came to 10 bases. CDR3 size: 12 residues. CDR3: CASSYVGTEAFF. Here the CDR3 DNA reads TGTGCCAGCAGCTACGTGGGAACTGAAGCTTTCTTT.